The 15 T cell receptor beta chains below all came from one sample that was sequenced in a study of blood T cell repertoires in COVID-19. Data came from immunoSEQ multiplex PCR; TCRdb stores just in-frame clones and leaves some out. Of some 94,000 clones detected, just under 90% appear once; the ten largest clones hold approximately 15%. Sample: peripheral blood. These receptors came from a human donor in a cohort sampled during active COVID-19.

The J gene is TRBJ2-7, the V gene TRBV7-8, with 10 bases aligning to TRBD1. With 5 bases clipped from V and 6 bases from J, the junction kept 10 bases outside the gene matches. CDR3 size: 15 residues. From germline, CDR1 is SGHVS and CDR2 FQNEAQ. The CDR3 region is CASSILGDRGSEQYF. The DNA of the CDR3 is TGTGCCAGCAGCATCCTCGGGGACAGGGGAAGCGAGCAGTACTTC.

CDR3 amino acids: CAWSEQKETQYF. The CDR3 DNA follows: TGTGCCTGGAGTGAACAGAAAGAGACCCAGTACTTC. The J gene is TRBJ2-5, the V gene TRBV30, with D unclear. This CDR3 comprises 12 residues. V dropped 1 base and J dropped 3 bases, with 6 bases sitting between them. The germline gives CDR1 GTSNPN, CDR2 SVGIG (reference sequence).

V and J are TRBV10-3 and TRBJ2-3, with 9 nucleotides matching TRBD2. Germline V gives CDR1 ENHRY, CDR2 SYGVKD. The CDR3 loop spans 20 amino acids. With V trimmed by 3 bases and J by 1 base, 17 bases remained unmatched. The CDR3: CAISDKGLATALLRTDTQYF. As DNA, the CDR3 is TGTGCCATCAGTGATAAGGGACTAGCAACTGCCCTGTTACGCACAGATACGCAGTATTTT.

The chain joins TRBV9 to TRBJ1-1; no clear D. CDR1 SGDLS and CDR2 YYNGEE come from the germline V gene. Trimming cost V 4 bases and J 7 bases, with 20 bases left between them. The length of the CDR3 is 15 residues. The CDR3 loop reads CASSPVPVSGIEAFF. CDR3 coding DNA: TGTGCCAGCAGCCCAGTTCCGGTTTCAGGAATTGAAGCTTTCTTT.

This chain uses TRBV5-4 with TRBJ1-1, with D possibly matching TRBD1 (5 bases). The CDR3 sequence is 15 residues long. Per the germline V gene, CDR1 is SGHNT and CDR2 is YYREEE (reference sequence). V lost 0 bases to trimming and J lost 0 bases, with 9 bases between them. This CDR3 is CASSLGGVLNTEAFF. CDR3 coding DNA: TGTGCCAGCAGCTTGGGGGGGGTTCTGAACACTGAAGCTTTCTTT.

The CDR3 region is CASSQSQGQGRYGYTF. CDR3 nucleotide sequence: TGCGCCAGCAGCCAGAGTCAGGGGCAGGGACGCTATGGCTACACCTTC. This chain links TRBV4-3 with TRBJ1-2; D perhaps matches TRBD1 (6 bases). CDR3 length equals 16 residues. The V gene lost 3 bases and the J gene lost 4 bases, with 18 bases spanning the gap. Germline assignment: CDR1 LGHNA and CDR2 YSLEER.

The gene calls are TRBV7-3 and TRBJ2-1; 9 bases are shared with TRBD1. J gave up 8 bases and V 5 bases, and 10 bases lay outside the gene matches. The CDR3 loop spans 15 amino acids. CDR1 and CDR2 from the germline V gene are SGHTA and FQGTGA. The CDR3, as DNA: TGTGCCAGCAGCCTTAGATTGGGACAGGGTTATGAGCAGTTCTTC. Translated: CASSLRLGQGYEQFF. The variable domain in full, completed from reference TRBV7-3 and TRBJ2-1, reads GAGVSQTPSNKVTEKGKYVELRCDPISGHTALYWYRQSLGQGPEFLIYFQGTGAADDSGLPNDRFFAVRPEGSVSTLKIQRTERGDSAVYLCASSLRLGQGYEQFFGPGTRLTVL.

The rearrangement links TRBV7-9 to TRBJ2-5, with 9 positions matching TRBD2. Germline V CDR1 and CDR2: SEHNR, FQNEAQ (reference sequence). The V gene end was trimmed by 4 bases and the J gene end by 1 base; junction bases not matched to a gene: 7. This CDR3 region has 16 residues. CDR3 residues: CASSSLGRGGQETQYF. The CDR3 region has the DNA TGTGCCAGCAGCTCCTTAGGGCGGGGGGGCCAAGAGACCCAGTACTTC.

The chain joins TRBV7-3 to TRBJ2-7; D is unresolved. The CDR3 consists of 13 residues. V was clipped by 5 bases and J by 7 bases, with 15 bases between them. Germline CDR1 and CDR2: SGHTA and FQGTGA. CDR3 sequence (DNA): TGTGCCAGCAGCCCAACTGTGCGCACGGAGCAGTACTTC. It translates to CASSPTVRTEQYF.

This sequence joins TRBV9 and TRBJ2-7, with no clear D. In germline, CDR1 is SGDLS, CDR2 YYNGEE. The CDR3 is 14 residues long. Trimming removed 0 bases at V and 7 bases at J, with 14 bases between. Here the CDR3 reads CASSVDGYPGEQYF. The CDR3 DNA sequence: TGTGCCAGCAGCGTAGACGGCTATCCCGGGGAGCAGTACTTC. Full variable domain (missing parts from reference TRBV9 and TRBJ2-7): DSGVTQTPKHLITATGQRVTLRCSPRSGDLSVYWYQQSLDQGLQFLIQYYNGEERAKGNILERFSAQQFPDLHSELNLSSLELGDSALYFCASSVDGYPGEQYFGPGTRLTVT.

This sequence joins TRBV9 and TRBJ2-2; 15 nucleotides align to TRBD2. Germline CDR1 is SGDLS and CDR2 is YYNGEE. CDR3 length equals 19 residues. The J segment lost 5 bases and the V segment lost 0 bases, leaving 8 bases of the junction unmatched. As DNA, the CDR3 is TGTGCCAGCAGCGTAGCAACCGGGACTAGCGGGGGGTTGACCGGGGAGCTGTTTTTT. This gives the protein CASSVATGTSGGLTGELFF.

V and J are TRBV5-4 and TRBJ1-1; weak D call: TRBD1 (6 bases). CDR3 size: 14 residues. Germline V gene data show CDR1 as SGHNT and CDR2 as YYREEE (reference sequence). V lost 2 bases and J lost 2, with 10 bases in between. For the CDR3, the DNA is TGTGCCAGCAGCTTTATGGGGGCTAACACTGAAGCTTTCTTT. As protein: CASSFMGANTEAFF.

This sequence joins TRBV28 and TRBJ1-6; D is possibly TRBD1 (6 bases). Germline CDR1 and CDR2: MDHEN and SYDVKM. The CDR3 spans 14 residues. V lost 6 bases and J 10 bases, leaving 16 bases between the germline ends. The CDR3 spells CASSPRTDGSPLHF. CDR3 in DNA: TGTGCCAGCAGCCCCAGGACAGACGGCTCACCCCTCCACTTT.

The chain carries TRBV5-6 and TRBJ1-2, with TRBD1 matching over 12 bases. The CDR3 runs 16 residues. J gave up 7 bases and V 5 bases, and 12 bases lay outside the gene matches. Germline CDR1 reads SGHDT; CDR2 reads YYEEEE. The CDR3 bases are TGTGCCAGCAGGCTGGGACAGGGGGCGAGAGACGGTGGCTACACCTTC. It is translated as CASRLGQGARDGGYTF.

This clone was observed a single time. CDR3 protein: CASSVGQGKGYEQYF. DNA of the CDR3: TGTGCCAGCAGCGTAGGACAGGGTAAAGGCTACGAGCAGTACTTC. The chain combines TRBV9 with TRBJ2-7; 7 nucleotides line up with TRBD1. Per germline, CDR1 SGDLS and CDR2 YYNGEE. The CDR3 runs 15 residues. J was trimmed by 3 bases and V by 0 bases; bases with no gene match: 6.